The rows below give T cell receptor beta chains drawn from one sample of a study of beta chain features in type 1 diabetes. Profiled with immunoSEQ multiplex PCR; TCRdb holds only in-frame clones, not every one. This table has more than 300,000 clones, about 10% appearing once. The sequenced sample consisted of central memory CD4+ T cells from blood. Source of these receptors: a man in his thirties or forties with type 1 diabetes. Each CDR3 is given with its conserved first and last residue. A D gene is named only where the DNA matches it firmly. The listing skips clone size in some rows; elsewhere it reads once, few, many or a size class.

j_call | d_call | clone_size | v_call | cdr3_nt | cdr3_aa
TRBJ2-3 | . | . | TRBV5-1 | TGCGCCAGCAGCTTGGGACAGTCCACAGATACGCAGTATTTT | CASSLGQSTDTQYF
TRBJ2-4 | . | many | TRBV5-4 | TGTGCCAGCAGCTTGTATCAGGCCAAAAACATTCAGTACTTC | CASSLYQAKNIQYF
TRBJ2-2 | TRBD2 | . | TRBV6-4 | TGTGCCAGCAGCCTAGCGGGAGACACCGGGGAGCTGTTTTTT | CASSLAGDTGELFF
TRBJ1-1 | . | many | TRBV4-3 | TGCGCCAGCAGTCACAGAAGGGCCGATGATGTGACTGAAGCTTTCTTT | CASSHRRADDVTEAFF
TRBJ2-7 | . | . | TRBV7-2 | TGTGCCAGCAGCTTCCTCCGTGAGCAGTACTTC | CASSFLREQYF
TRBJ1-2 | . | . | TRBV6-6 | TGTGCCAGCAGTTTCTCCCTAGACAGTTATGGCTACACCTTC | CASSFSLDSYGYTF
TRBJ1-5 | TRBD1 | . | TRBV19 | TGTGCCAGTACCACGACAGGGAGTAGCAATCAGCCCCAGCATTTT | CASTTTGSSNQPQHF
TRBJ1-1 | . | . | TRBV30 | TGTGCCTGGAGTGTACAGACAGGCTACACTGAAGCTTTCTTT | CAWSVQTGYTEAFF
TRBJ2-1 | . | . | TRBV7-9 | TGTGCCAGCAGCTTATTCGACCAGACGGGGGAGCAGTTCTTC | CASSLFDQTGEQFF
TRBJ2-5 | . | many | TRBV27 | TGTGCCAGCAGTTTCCTTCGGGGGGAGACCCAGTACTTC | CASSFLRGETQYF
TRBJ1-2 | . | . | TRBV30 | TGTGCCTGGAGTGCCCTTTTAGGGGGGCGGAAGGGCGGCTACACCTTC | CAWSALLGGRKGGYTF
TRBJ2-3 | TRBD2 | . | TRBV5-1 | TGCGCCAGCAATCTGGGACAGTGGCGAACCCAGCGGGAGGCAGATACGCAGTATTTT | CASNLGQWRTQREADTQYF
TRBJ2-5 | . | . | TRBV6-6 | TGTGCCAGCAGCTTGGGCTTGGGACCGGGGGAGACCCAGTACTTC | CASSLGLGPGETQYF
TRBJ2-1 | TRBD2 | few | TRBV5-1 | TGCGCCAGCAGCTGGACTAGCGGCATCAATGAGCAGTTCTTC | CASSWTSGINEQFF
TRBJ1-4 | . | . | TRBV4-1 | TGCGCCAGCAGCCAAGCTTTGGCTTTTGGAGAAAAACTGTTTTTT | CASSQALAFGEKLFF
TRBJ1-3 | TRBD1 | . | TRBV7-9 | TGTGCCAGCAGTCGGACAGGGGGCTCCGGAAACACCATATATTTT | CASSRTGGSGNTIYF
TRBJ2-1 | TRBD2 | few | TRBV7-9 | TGTGCCAGCAGCTTGACTAGCGGGAAGGATGAGCAGTTCTTC | CASSLTSGKDEQFF
TRBJ2-7 | TRBD1 | . | TRBV5-1 | TGCGCCAGCAGCCACGGACAGGGCCAGGGGGAGCAGTACTTC | CASSHGQGQGEQYF
TRBJ2-7 | TRBD2 | . | TRBV28 | TGTGCCAGCACCCCGGGGGGGGGAAATCACGAGCAGTACTTC | CASTPGGGNHEQYF
TRBJ1-5 | TRBD1 | few | TRBV25-1 | TGTGCCAGCAATGGCAGGGGGCCTAATCAGCCCCAGCATTTT | CASNGRGPNQPQHF
TRBJ2-3 | TRBD1 | . | TRBV29-1 | TGCAGCGGTCGGGACAGCCTTCGAGATACGCAGTATTTT | CSGRDSLRDTQYF
TRBJ1-4 | . | many | TRBV5-4 | TGTGCCAGCAGCCGGAGGGGAGCGTCTAATGAAAAACTGTTTTTT | CASSRRGASNEKLFF
TRBJ2-1 | TRBD1 | . | TRBV6-1 | TGTGCCAGCGGATCAGGGGGCCCCTACAATGAGCAGTTCTTC | CASGSGGPYNEQFF
TRBJ2-2 | TRBD1 | . | TRBV4-1 | TGCGCCAGCAGCGGGCGGACAGGGGAGTTGACCGGGGAGCTGTTTTTT | CASSGRTGELTGELFF
TRBJ2-7 | TRBD2 | . | TRBV27 | TGTGCCAGCAGTAGGGCGGGAGGGGGATCCTACGAGCAGTACTTC | CASSRAGGGSYEQYF
TRBJ2-7 | . | . | TRBV6-6 | TGTGCCAGCAGTGCCGGGACGGTGGGCTCTACGAGGCAGTACTTC | CASSAGTVGSTRQYF
TRBJ2-1 | TRBD2 | few | TRBV4-1 | TGTGCCAGCAGCCGAGAAGTAGCGGGAGTGTGGAATGAGCAGTTCTTC | CASSREVAGVWNEQFF
TRBJ2-7 | . | . | TRBV6-6 | TGTGCCAGCAGTCCACAGGGTTGGGGCGAGCAGTACTTC | CASSPQGWGEQYF
TRBJ2-7 | TRBD1 | . | TRBV7-7 | TGTGCTAGCAGCTCCGGGACAGGGGGTTCCTACGAGCAGTACTTC | CASSSGTGGSYEQYF
TRBJ1-2 | TRBD1 | few | TRBV28 | TGTGCCAGCGGGACAGGGGTTTATGGCTACACCTTC | CASGTGVYGYTF
TRBJ2-7 | TRBD1 | few | TRBV9 | TGTGCCAGCAGCGGGGGACAGGGATCCTACGAGCAGTACTTC | CASSGGQGSYEQYF
TRBJ1-1 | TRBD1 | . | TRBV6-1 | TGTGCCAGCAGCCTAAGGGCACAGGGGGACACTGAAGCTTTCTTT | CASSLRAQGDTEAFF
TRBJ1-5 | . | few | TRBV7-9 | TGTGCCAGCAGCTTAAGTCGCGGACTGAATAGCAATCAGCCCCAGCATTTT | CASSLSRGLNSNQPQHF
TRBJ1-1 | . | few | TRBV6-1 | TGTGCCAGCAGGGCACCAGTTAACACTGAAGCTTTCTTT | CASRAPVNTEAFF
TRBJ1-2 | . | . | TRBV2 | TGTGCCAGCAGGGCCGCCGGGGGGTACTATGGCTACACCTTC | CASRAAGGYYGYTF
TRBJ2-2 | . | . | TRBV7-9 | TGTGCCAGCAGCTTCTCAGGGACTGCCGGGGAGCTGTTTTTT | CASSFSGTAGELFF
TRBJ1-3 | . | . | TRBV28 | TGTGCCAGCAATGGCGACACCATATATTTT | CASNGDTIYF
TRBJ2-1 | . | . | TRBV4-1 | TGCGCCAGCAGCATCGAGCGGGCATCAATTGGGAATGAGCAGTTCTTC | CASSIERASIGNEQFF
TRBJ2-2 | TRBD2 | few | TRBV6-6 | TGTGCCAGCAACGCCGCTCTAGCGGACGGGGAGCTGTTTTTT | CASNAALADGELFF
TRBJ2-3 | TRBD2 | . | TRBV9 | TGTGTCAGCAGCGCTACTAGCGATTCTCATACGCAGTATTTT | CVSSATSDSHTQYF
TRBJ1-5 | TRBD1 | few | TRBV19 | TGTGCCAGTAGTATCAGCCGGGACAGGTGGGGGCAGCCCCAGCATTTT | CASSISRDRWGQPQHF